Listed here are 32 T cell receptor beta chains from one sample, sequenced in a study of T cell responses to AZD1222 COVID-19 vaccine. Here immunoSEQ multiplex PCR was the method, and the copy in TCRdb shows in-frame clones only, minus some. The sample comprises approximately 180,000 clones, more than 70% of which are singletons, and around 26% rests with the top ten. The sequences come from peripheral blood, collected 28 days after the second AZD1222 dose. Receptor source: an adult who received the AZD1222 COVID-19 vaccine.

This chain joins TRBV5-1 and TRBJ2-1, with 10 bases that match TRBD1. The CDR3 spans 16 residues. In germline, CDR1 is SGHRS, CDR2 YFSETQ. Germline trimming cut 4 bases from V and 6 bases from J; bases unmatched to any gene: 10. DNA for the CDR3: TGCGCCAGCAGCCGACCCGGGACAGGGGAGTCCAATGAGCAGTTCTTC. This gives the protein CASSRPGTGESNEQFF.

The chain recombines TRBV27 with TRBJ1-5; D unresolved. The germline V gene has CDR1 MNHEY and CDR2 SMNVEV (reference sequence). The CDR3 contains 13 residues. V lost 5 bases and J lost 6, with 11 bases in between. CDR3 coding DNA: TGTGCCAGCAGTCCACGGCCGGGTCAGCCCCAGCATTTT. Its translation is CASSPRPGQPQHF.

This chain links TRBV15 with TRBJ2-3; D possibly corresponds to TRBD1 (5 bases). Germline V lookup: CDR1 LNHNV, CDR2 YYDKDF (reference sequence). CDR3 size: 14 residues. The germline V and J ends were trimmed by 0 bases and 5 bases, with 9 bases remaining between them. The CDR3 sequence: CATSRDREEDTQYF. In DNA, the CDR3 is TGTGCCACCAGCAGAGACAGGGAAGAAGATACGCAGTATTTT.

The chain recombines TRBV28 with TRBJ2-7; the match to TRBD2 covers 13 bases. With 5 bases clipped from V and 6 bases from J, the junction kept 7 bases outside the gene matches. CDR3 size: 15 residues. Germline CDR1 MDHEN, CDR2 SYDVKM. In DNA, the CDR3 is TGTGCCAGCAGTGTCCGGACTAGCGGGAGTGGCGAGCAGTACTTC. This codes for CASSVRTSGSGEQYF.

This sequence joins TRBV6-5 and TRBJ2-2; TRBD1 might be the D (6 bases). CDR3 length: 14 residues. Germline CDR1 reads MNHEY; CDR2 reads SVGAGI. V gave up 2 bases and J gave up 4 bases, with 8 bases separating them. The CDR3 nucleotides read TGTGCCAGCAGTTACACCAGGGGCACCGGGGAGCTGTTTTTT. Amino acid sequence: CASSYTRGTGELFF.

V gene TRBV3-1 (or the pseudogene TRBV3-2) combines with J gene TRBJ1-3; D is uncertain. CDR3 length equals 15 residues. V gave up 1 base and J gave up 0 bases, with 7 bases separating them. Germline V gene sequence: CDR1 LGHDT, CDR2 YNNKEL (reference sequence). CDR3 loop: CASSQGSNSGNTIYF. CDR3 in DNA: TGTGCCAGCAGCCAAGGTTCAAACTCTGGAAACACCATATATTTT.

The V call is TRBV7-9, the J call TRBJ2-2, with TRBD1 matching 10 bases. CDR1 and CDR2 from the germline V gene are SEHNR and FQNEAQ (reference sequence). V lost 5 bases, J lost 8 bases, and 5 bases stayed unmatched. The CDR3 length is 14 residues. DNA for the CDR3: TGTGCCAGCAGCCTCGGACAGGGGGATGGGGAGCTGTTTTTT. This translates into CASSLGQGDGELFF.

The V and J genes are TRBV13 and TRBJ2-1; 14 positions agree with TRBD2. Germline V gene lookup returns CDR1 PRHDT and CDR2 FYEKMQ (reference sequence). Trimming cost V 4 bases and J 9 bases; bases outside gene matches: 5. The CDR3 is 15 residues long. The CDR3: CASSSGTSGRGEQFF. In nucleotides, the CDR3 is TGTGCCAGCAGCTCCGGGACTAGCGGGAGAGGTGAGCAGTTCTTC.

The J gene is TRBJ1-1, the V gene TRBV19, with D unclear. This CDR3 comprises 14 residues. V was clipped by 7 bases and J by 1 base, with 13 bases between them. Germline V CDR1 and CDR2: LNHDA, SQIVND (reference sequence). CDR3 loop: CASKIGQENTEAFF. In DNA, the CDR3 is TGTGCCAGTAAAATCGGGCAGGAGAACACTGAAGCTTTCTTT.

The genes are TRBV28 and TRBJ2-7, with D possibly being TRBD1 or TRBD2 (5 bases each). Germline lookup yields CDR1 MDHEN and CDR2 SYDVKM. There are 14 residues in the CDR3. V lost 5 bases, J lost 4 bases, and 15 bases lay in between. CDR3 sequence (DNA): TGTGCCAGCAGTACCGGGACCAGGCAGTACGAGCAGTACTTC. Translating gives CASSTGTRQYEQYF.

This chain connects TRBV30 to TRBJ2-7; D gene unclear. Per the germline V gene, CDR1 is GTSNPN and CDR2 is SVGIG (reference sequence). The CDR3 is made up of 14 amino acids. Between the trimmed V and J ends, which lost 3 bases and 0 bases, there was a span of 12 bases. The CDR3 is CAWRGPQSSYEQYF. The CDR3, as DNA: TGTGCCTGGAGAGGACCCCAGAGCTCCTACGAGCAGTACTTC.

As DNA, the CDR3 is TGTGCCAGCAGCCCCGTGGGTAGTACCGTCGAGCAGTACTTC. Protein product: CASSPVGSTVEQYF. V usage is TRBV28 and J usage is TRBJ2-7; D unresolved. Germline CDR1 and CDR2: MDHEN and SYDVKM. There are 14 residues in the CDR3. V was clipped by 6 bases and J by 6 bases, with 18 bases between them.

This sequence joins TRBV6-2 or TRBV6-3 and TRBJ1-2, with 7 bases fitting TRBD1. Germline V gene data show CDR1 as MNHEY and CDR2 as SVGEGT. J lost 4 bases, V lost 2 bases, and 10 bases had no gene match. The CDR3 length is 16 residues. The CDR3 is CASSYGEGALSYGYTF. CDR3 DNA: TGTGCCAGCAGTTACGGCGAGGGGGCGCTCAGCTATGGCTACACCTTC.

This clone was seen once. This chain uses TRBV12-3 or TRBV12-4 with TRBJ2-7, with D uncertain. Trimming shortened V by 6 bases and J by 3 bases, and 9 bases separated the two germline ends. This CDR3 spans 12 amino acids. The CDR3, as DNA: TGTGCCAGCAGCCGCCCGTACTACGAGCAGTACTTC. Its protein is CASSRPYYEQYF.

The chain combines TRBV7-8 with TRBJ1-6; 11 nucleotides agree with TRBD1. This CDR3 is 16 amino acids long. The germline CDR1 and CDR2 sequences are SGHVS and FQNEAQ. Trimming cost V 5 bases and J 9 bases; bases outside gene matches: 9. CDR3 protein: CASSPGQGAVGSPLHF. Here the CDR3 DNA reads TGTGCCAGCAGCCCTGGACAGGGGGCAGTAGGTTCACCCCTCCACTTT.

The V and J genes are TRBV9 and TRBJ1-6; the D is unclear. Trimming removed 4 bases at V and 5 bases at J, with 4 bases between. Germline assignment: CDR1 SGDLS and CDR2 YYNGEE. The length of the CDR3 is 12 residues. CDR3 protein: CASSTDNSPLHF. The CDR3 nucleotides read TGTGCCAGCAGCACAGATAATTCACCCCTCCACTTT.

Points on this clone: Other DNA sequences in this sample translate to the same CDR3. The chain carries TRBV28 and TRBJ2-7; D call uncertain. The germline CDR1 and CDR2 sequences are MDHEN and SYDVKM. The CDR3 is made up of 12 amino acids. The ends were cut back, 1 base at V and 4 bases at J, with 5 bases in the middle. The CDR3 nucleotides read TGTGCCAGCAGTTTATTGGGGTACGAGCAGTACTTC. This encodes CASSLLGYEQYF.

The chain uses TRBV24-1 and TRBJ2-7; 8 positions agree with TRBD2. The CDR3 is made up of 15 amino acids. The J segment lost 4 bases and the V segment lost 2 bases, leaving 6 bases of the junction unmatched. Germline V gives CDR1 KGHDR, CDR2 SFDVKD. The CDR3 protein is CATSDSRGAGYEQYF. The CDR3 DNA reads TGTGCCACCAGTGATTCGCGGGGGGCGGGTTACGAGCAGTACTTC.

This clone was observed a handful of times. This chain connects TRBV5-4 to TRBJ2-1; 7 bases agree with TRBD1. From germline, CDR1 is SGHNT and CDR2 YYREEE (reference sequence). This CDR3 comprises 15 residues. V dropped 0 bases and J dropped 5; count of bases not matched to a gene: 5. The CDR3 loop is CASSLAGTAHNEQFF. The CDR3 DNA reads as TGTGCCAGCAGCTTGGCCGGGACAGCCCACAATGAGCAGTTCTTC.

This rearrangement joins TRBV4-1 to TRBJ2-5; weak D call: TRBD2 (5 bases). V was clipped by 0 bases and J by 1 base, with 12 bases between them. The CDR3 is made up of 16 amino acids. Germline V CDR1 and CDR2: MGHRA, YSYEKL. The CDR3 is CASSQEEAVVQETQYF. As DNA, the CDR3 is TGCGCCAGCAGCCAAGAAGAAGCGGTCGTCCAAGAGACCCAGTACTTC.

This sequence joins TRBV9 and TRBJ2-5; 7 bases are a match to TRBD2. Germline V gene sequence: CDR1 SGDLS, CDR2 YYNGEE. The V segment lost 0 bases and the J segment 0 bases; nucleotides outside the gene matches: 5. This CDR3 contains 16 residues. The CDR3 loop reads CASSVEVGGYQETQYF. As DNA, the CDR3 is TGTGCCAGCAGCGTAGAAGTGGGAGGGTACCAAGAGACCCAGTACTTC.

V and J are TRBV28 and TRBJ2-1, with D perhaps matching TRBD1 (6 bases). V was cut by 7 bases and J by 0 bases, with 10 bases left in between. Germline CDR1 MDHEN, CDR2 SYDVKM. This CDR3 is built from 14 residues. Written as DNA, the CDR3 is TGTGCCAGCAACCCACAGGGCTCCTACAATGAGCAGTTCTTC. Its protein is CASNPQGSYNEQFF.

This clone occurred once. This sequence joins TRBV5-1 and TRBJ1-1; D not resolved. The V end was cut by 4 bases, the J end by 1 base, with 14 bases between. From germline, CDR1 is SGHRS and CDR2 YFSETQ. The CDR3 runs to 15 residues. The CDR3 DNA reads as TGCGCCAGCAGCGATTCGTGGACTGGGAACACTGAAGCTTTCTTT. Residues: CASSDSWTGNTEAFF. Combining the CDR3 with reference TRBV5-1 and TRBJ1-1 gives the whole variable domain KAGVTQTPRYLIKTRGQQVTLSCSPISGHRSVSWYQQTPGQGLQFLFEYFSETQRNKGNFPGRFSGRQFSNSRSEMNVSTLELGDSALYLCASSDSWTGNTEAFFGQGTRLTVV.

The rearrangement uses TRBV7-2 and TRBJ2-7; 9 bases fit TRBD1. The CDR3 runs 14 residues. The V segment lost 5 bases and the J segment 2 bases; nucleotides outside the gene matches: 4. Germline loops: CDR1 SGHTA, CDR2 FQGNSA. DNA for the CDR3: TGTGCCAGCAGCGGGACAGGGAGTACCTACGAGCAGTACTTC. This codes for CASSGTGSTYEQYF.

This clone appeared once. The V and J genes are TRBV7-6 and TRBJ2-7, with D perhaps TRBD1 (5 bases). V lost 0 bases and J lost 2, with 11 bases in between. The germline V gene encodes CDR1 SGHVS and CDR2 FNYEAQ. This CDR3 has 15 residues. This chain's CDR3 is CASSLAGDSAYEQYF. CDR3 DNA: TGTGCCAGCAGCTTAGCGGGTGACAGCGCCTACGAGCAGTACTTC.

The chain uses TRBV9 and TRBJ1-3; the D gene is possibly TRBD1 (6 bases). Deletions cut 4 bases from V and 2 bases from J, with 13 bases between. Germline-derived CDR1 and CDR2 are SGDLS and YYNGEE. This CDR3 comprises 15 residues. CDR3 protein: CASSLRTVPGNTIYF. As DNA, the CDR3 is TGTGCCAGCAGCTTGCGGACAGTTCCTGGAAACACCATATATTTT.

The chain links TRBV2 to TRBJ2-7; tentative D call: TRBD1 (6 bases). Per germline, CDR1 SNHLY and CDR2 FYNNEI. Trimming left V 4 bases short and J 3 bases short, with 13 bases between. The CDR3 consists of 14 residues. The CDR3: CASSAGRGDYEQYF. CDR3 nucleotides: TGTGCCAGCAGTGCCGGCAGGGGAGACTACGAGCAGTACTTC.

The V and J genes are TRBV5-8 and TRBJ1-6, with 8 bases fitting TRBD1. Germline assignment: CDR1 SGHTS and CDR2 YDEGEE. The CDR3 loop spans 15 amino acids. V lost 7 bases to trimming and J lost 8 bases; unmatched junction nucleotides: 11. This CDR3 reads CASGTRGQVYSPLHF. The CDR3 DNA follows: TGTGCCAGCGGTACCCGGGGACAGGTTTATTCACCCCTCCACTTT.

The chain couples TRBV7-2 to TRBJ2-6; no clear D. The V gene lost 0 bases and the J gene lost 0 bases, with 3 bases spanning the gap. This CDR3 spans 15 amino acids. Germline V CDR1 and CDR2: SGHTA, FQGNSA. The CDR3 is CASSLAGSGANVLTF. CDR3 bases: TGTGCCAGCAGCTTAGCGGGCTCTGGGGCCAACGTCCTGACTTTC. Supplemented by reference TRBV7-2 and TRBJ2-6, the full variable domain reads GAGVSQSPSNKVTEKGKDVELRCDPISGHTALYWYRQSLGQGLEFLIYFQGNSAPDKSGLPSDRFSAERTGGSVSTLTIQRTQQEDSAVYLCASSLAGSGANVLTFGAGSRLTVL.

The chain carries TRBV5-1 and TRBJ2-1; TRBD2 matches at 7 bases. The ends lost 5 bases at V and 5 bases at J; junction bases unmatched: 10. Germline CDR1 is SGHRS and CDR2 is YFSETQ. CDR3 length: 15 amino acids. The chain's CDR3 is CASRQAGSPNNEQFF. The CDR3 DNA reads as TGCGCCAGCAGACAAGCGGGAAGTCCGAACAATGAGCAGTTCTTC.

The rearrangement links TRBV7-9 to TRBJ2-5, with D unclear. The CDR3 extends over 14 amino acids. The V and J ends lost 2 bases and 4 bases respectively, with 11 bases between them. Germline V gene data show CDR1 as SEHNR and CDR2 as FQNEAQ (reference sequence). The CDR3 reads CASSLTGAGETQYF. The CDR3 DNA reads as TGTGCCAGCAGCTTAACGGGTGCAGGAGAGACCCAGTACTTC.

The rearrangement uses TRBV30 and TRBJ1-2; the match to TRBD1 covers 10 bases. The V gene's germline CDR1 is GTSNPN and CDR2 SVGIG (reference sequence). This CDR3 has 13 amino acids. Trimming removed 3 bases from V and 6 bases from J; junction bases left unmatched: 4. The CDR3 coding sequence is TGTGCCTGGAGAGGGACAGGGGAACATGGCTACACCTTC. It encodes CAWRGTGEHGYTF.